Here is one T cell receptor (beta chain) with its context. What it binds is unknown. This entry is derived from a study of T cell clonotyping in hematopoietic cell transplantation. Using immunoSEQ multiplex PCR, the repertoire was profiled, and TCRdb retains in-frame clones only, with some absent. Of fewer than 4,500 clones listed, approximately 93% are singletons. V was clipped by 2 bases and J by 4 bases; unmatched bases: 3. Germline CDR1 is PRHDT and CDR2 is FYEKMQ (reference sequence). The CDR3 is made up of 14 amino acids. Recipients were bled about 28 days pretransplant and at posttransplant days 30, 100, 180. Findings of the study overall: Broader posttransplant TCR repertoire diversity was predicted by graft donor and pretransplant recipient Inverse Simpson Index values. Recipient TCR diversity dropped after transplant; expanded clonotypes rose from day 30 to 180.

The source was peripheral blood mononuclear cells, collected 30 days after allogeneic stem cell transplant. The chain carries TRBV13 and TRBJ2-5; 8 bases line up with TRBD2. The TCR comes from an older male patient who had an allogeneic stem cell transplant from an unrelated donor, so T cells may come from the graft donor. Some clones in this sample may be carry-over from other donors' samples. This chain's CDR3 is CASSLCGGRETQYF. In DNA, the CDR3 is TGTGCCAGCAGCTTATGCGGGGGGCGAGAGACCCAGTACTTC.